This TCR beta chain was documented in a study of cytomegalovirus exposure and HLA in healthy donors. The CDR3 has 14 residues. The germline gives CDR1 SGHTA, CDR2 FQGNSA. V dropped 5 bases and J dropped 4; count of bases not matched to a gene: 7. The PCR was carried out with 60 Vbeta primers and 13 Jbeta primers. Data came from immunoSEQ multiplex PCR; TCRdb stores just in-frame clones and leaves some out. The sample lists roughly 160,000 clones, 70% to 85% occurring once. The source material was PBMCs. V usage is TRBV7-2 and J usage is TRBJ1-1; 7 bases agree with TRBD1. The sequence derives from a man aged 45-65 years in good health and CMV-seropositive. The chain's CDR3 is CASSQDRWSTEAFF. CDR3 nucleotides: TGTGCCAGCAGCCAGGACAGGTGGAGCACTGAAGCTTTCTTT.